This T cell receptor beta chain was sequenced for a study of beta chain features in type 1 diabetes. The CDR3 loop spans 16 amino acids. In germline, CDR1 is SGHTA, CDR2 FQGTGA. The trim removed 3 bases at V and 6 bases at J, leaving 10 bases unmatched. Expressed TCRB transcripts were sequenced after all isolated RNA was converted to cDNA. Measured with immunoSEQ multiplex PCR; TCRdb has only the in-frame clones, and not every one. The data show hundreds of thousands of clones, with 15% to 18% seen just once and around 0.1% held by the top ten. Staining for CD45RO/CCR7/CD25/CD127/CD95/CD27 allowed sorting of CD4+ naive, central memory, regulatory and stem cell-like memory cells.

The sample was naive CD4+ T cells from blood. The chain employs TRBV7-3 and TRBJ2-3; 9 bases line up with TRBD1. The clonotype originates from a man between 18 and 35 years old in good health. CDR3 nucleotide sequence: TGTGCCAGCAGCTTTACAGGGGGCAATTTGGCGGATACGCAGTATTTT. The encoded protein is CASSFTGGNLADTQYF.